The subject of this entry is one TCR beta chain. TCRdb recomputed calls from the 5' RACE reads with MiXCR, one row per CDR3 protein. Counted here are roughly 6,500 distinct CDR3 sequences, over 15% occurring once; the ten biggest clones make up around 60%. The trim removed 4 bases at V and 4 bases at J, leaving 8 bases unmatched. There are 16 residues in the CDR3. Germline V gene lookup returns CDR1 SGHTA and CDR2 FQGTGA. The data originate from a study of T-cell memory formation after mild COVID-19. The source is an adult woman who had mild COVID-19 (a few samples of this study predate the infection). Cell type and time point are not known. This chain uses TRBV7-3 with TRBJ2-5; 11 nucleotides agree with TRBD2. Source material: PBMCs or a T cell subset sorted from them (not recorded which). The CDR3 reads CASSSELAGGTETQYF. In nucleotides, the CDR3 is TGTGCCAGCAGCTCCGAGCTAGCGGGGGGAACAGAGACCCAGTACTTC. Full variable domain (rest looked up from reference TRBV7-3 and TRBJ2-5): GAGVSQTPSNKVTEKGKYVELRCDPISGHTALYWYRQSLGQGPEFLIYFQGTGAADDSGLPNDRFFAVRPEGSVSTLKIQRTERGDSAVYLCASSSELAGGTETQYFGPGTRLLVL.